This TCR beta chain was found in a study of T cell responses to AZD1222 COVID-19 vaccine. The study, taken as a whole, reports: Spike-specific TCR breadth and depth were elevated following two AZD1222 doses.

As to this clone: The antigen is unknown.

The table came from immunoSEQ multiplex PCR; TCRdb's copy has only in-frame clones and leaves some out. The table has about 150,000 clones, about 93% seen once. The source of this sequence is an adult in good health. The specimen was peripheral blood, collected on day 0 of AZD1222 vaccination.

Written as DNA, the CDR3 is TGTGCCAGCAGTTACTCGGGGAGGGGCGTCAATCAGCCCCAGCATTTT. The encoded protein is CASSYSGRGVNQPQHF. The chain links TRBV6-5 to TRBJ1-5, with D possibly being TRBD1 (5 bases). The CDR3 extends over 16 amino acids. Germline V gene sequence: CDR1 MNHEY, CDR2 SVGAGI. Trimming pared 0 bases from V and 3 bases from J, leaving 12 bases between.